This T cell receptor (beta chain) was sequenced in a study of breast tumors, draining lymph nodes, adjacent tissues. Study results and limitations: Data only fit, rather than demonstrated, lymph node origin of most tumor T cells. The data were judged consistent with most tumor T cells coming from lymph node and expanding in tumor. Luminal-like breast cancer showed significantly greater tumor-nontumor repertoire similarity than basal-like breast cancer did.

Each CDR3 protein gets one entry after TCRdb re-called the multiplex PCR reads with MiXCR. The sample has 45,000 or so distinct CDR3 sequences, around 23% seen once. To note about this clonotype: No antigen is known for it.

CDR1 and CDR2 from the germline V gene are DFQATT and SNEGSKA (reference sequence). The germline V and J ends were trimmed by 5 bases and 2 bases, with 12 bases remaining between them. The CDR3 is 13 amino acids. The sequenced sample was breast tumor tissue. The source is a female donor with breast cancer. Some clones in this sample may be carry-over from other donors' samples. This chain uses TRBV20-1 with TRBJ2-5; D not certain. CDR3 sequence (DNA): TGCAGTGCTCCCCAGCTGGGACAAGAGACCCAGTACTTC. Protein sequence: CSAPQLGQETQYF.